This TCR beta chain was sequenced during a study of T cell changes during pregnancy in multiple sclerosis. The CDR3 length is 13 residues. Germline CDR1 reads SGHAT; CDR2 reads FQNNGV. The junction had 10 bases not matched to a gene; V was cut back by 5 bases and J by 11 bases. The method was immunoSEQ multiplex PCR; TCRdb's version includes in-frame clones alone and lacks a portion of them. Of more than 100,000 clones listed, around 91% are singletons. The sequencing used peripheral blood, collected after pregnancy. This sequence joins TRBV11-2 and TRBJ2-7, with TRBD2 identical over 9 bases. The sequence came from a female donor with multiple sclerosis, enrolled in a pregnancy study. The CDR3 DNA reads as TGTGCCAGCAGCCAGAGCTTAGCGGGAGAGGAGTACTTC. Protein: CASSQSLAGEEYF. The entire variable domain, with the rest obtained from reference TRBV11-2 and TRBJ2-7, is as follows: EAGVAQSPRYKIIEKRQSVAFWCNPISGHATLYWYQQILGQGPKLLIQFQNNGVVDDSQLPKDRFSAERLKGVDSTLKIQPAKLEDSAVYLCASSQSLAGEEYFGPGTRLTVT.